This T cell receptor (beta chain) was sequenced in a study of identical twins. Between the trimmed V and J ends, which lost 7 bases and 6 bases, there was a span of 18 bases. CDR3 size: 14 residues. A universal primer site was created by template switching, with the cDNA bearing unique molecular identifiers. Each CDR3 protein is one row after TCRdb ran MiXCR on the 5' RACE reads. The sample consists of some 500,000 distinct CDR3 sequences, roughly 9.9% of them appearing once. Study results and caveats: The study reached conclusions through statistical analysis that was cross-sectional, not following the same donors. Insertion counts were lower in abundant cord blood beta clonotypes, a trend that memory repertoires did not show. Invariant cells of the MAIT and iNKT types might have partly distorted the zero-insertion analyses.

This clonotype was seen ten or more times. Its target is not known. The data also belong to a second study, concerning yellow fever vaccine responses in identical twins.

The sequencing input was PBMCs. This rearrangement joins TRBV12-3 or TRBV12-4 to TRBJ1-1; tentatively, D is TRBD1 (5 bases). This TCR was sampled from a woman aged 18-35 years in good health. The CDR3 is CASTLLLEGPEAFF. The CDR3 nucleotides are TGTGCCAGCACCCTTCTCTTGGAGGGACCTGAAGCTTTCTTT.